The 14 T cell receptor beta chains in this list originate from one sample, sequenced in a study of control samples from healthy donors and cancer patients. Using immunoSEQ multiplex PCR, the repertoire was profiled, and TCRdb retains in-frame clones only, with some absent. The data show 100,000 or so clones, about 90% seen once. Material: blood. Receptor source: a woman between 18 and 29 years old in good health.

This rearrangement joins TRBV2 to TRBJ1-4, with D perhaps matching TRBD1 (5 bases). CDR3 size: 15 residues. Germline lookup yields CDR1 SNHLY and CDR2 FYNNEI. Between the trimmed V and J ends, which lost 1 base and 5 bases, there was a span of 11 bases. The CDR3 nucleotides are TGTGCCAGCAGTGAAGGAGGTGGGGGGAATGAAAAACTGTTTTTT. Its protein product is CASSEGGGGNEKLFF.

This clone has just one count. J is TRBJ2-7 and V is TRBV14; the D gene could be TRBD1 or TRBD2 (5 bases each). Germline CDR1 and CDR2: SGHDN and FVKESK. The ends were cut back, 0 bases at V and 2 bases at J, with 17 bases in the middle. The CDR3 runs to 17 residues. DNA of the CDR3: TGTGCCAGCAGCCAAGATTTCTCGGGGCCCCTCCCCTACGAGCAGTACTTC. It encodes CASSQDFSGPLPYEQYF.

The V call is TRBV30, the J call TRBJ2-6; D unclear. Germline CDR1 and CDR2: GTSNPN and SVGIG (reference sequence). The V end was cut by 2 bases, the J end by 1 base, with 6 bases between. This CDR3 has 14 residues. The CDR3 is CAWSWNSGANVLTF. DNA for the CDR3: TGTGCCTGGAGTTGGAATTCTGGGGCCAACGTCCTGACTTTC.

The CDR3 region has the DNA TGTGCCAGCAAGACGGCACATGGGGAGCAGTTCTTC. Residues: CASKTAHGEQFF. The V gene is TRBV27, the J gene TRBJ2-1; D gene uncertain. V lost 7 bases and J lost 10, with 14 bases in between. CDR1 MNHEY and CDR2 SMNVEV come from the germline V gene (reference sequence). This CDR3 region has 12 residues.

V gene TRBV28 combines with J gene TRBJ1-2; 7 bases align to TRBD1. CDR3 length: 15 residues. Germline values: CDR1 MDHEN, CDR2 SYDVKM. The V gene end was trimmed by 3 bases and the J gene end by 4 bases; junction bases not matched to a gene: 8. The CDR3 nucleotides are TGTGCCAGCAGTTTGAAGGGGGCGCAGGTCTATGGCTACACCTTC. Protein sequence: CASSLKGAQVYGYTF.

The chain carries TRBV6-5 and TRBJ2-5; 8 nucleotides match TRBD2. The J segment lost 4 bases and the V segment lost 0 bases, leaving 7 bases of the junction unmatched. This CDR3 spans 16 amino acids. In germline, CDR1 is MNHEY, CDR2 SVGAGI. The CDR3 nucleotides are TGTGCCAGCAGTTACTCGTCTCTAACTAGCGGAGAGACCCAGTACTTC. Residues: CASSYSSLTSGETQYF.

V gene TRBV28 combines with J gene TRBJ1-1, with 10 bases identical to TRBD1. The J segment lost 11 bases and the V segment lost 3 bases, leaving 12 bases of the junction unmatched. This CDR3 spans 15 amino acids. The germline gives CDR1 MDHEN, CDR2 SYDVKM. The CDR3 DNA reads TGTGCCAGCAGTTTTGACAGGGGGCTAAGAGTTAGGGCTTTCTTT. Amino acids: CASSFDRGLRVRAFF. Based on the CDR3 plus reference TRBV28 and TRBJ1-1, the full variable domain is DVKVTQSSRYLVKRTGEKVFLECVQDMDHENMFWYRQDPGLGLRLIYFSYDVKMKEKGDIPEGYSVSREKKERFSLILESASTNQTSMYLCASSFDRGLRVRAFFGQGTRLTVV.

This chain connects TRBV18 to TRBJ2-5; 9 nucleotides match TRBD2. J was trimmed by 1 base and V by 2 bases; bases with no gene match: 2. This CDR3 is built from 15 residues. Per the germline V gene, CDR1 is KGHSH and CDR2 is LQKENI. The CDR3 reads CASSPGTSSQETQYF. The CDR3 coding sequence is TGTGCCAGCTCACCAGGGACTAGCAGCCAAGAGACCCAGTACTTC.

The V call is TRBV3-1 (or the pseudogene TRBV3-2), the J call TRBJ1-2, with D perhaps matching TRBD1 (5 bases). V lost 1 base to trimming and J lost 3 bases, with 9 bases between them. The germline V gene has CDR1 LGHDT and CDR2 YNNKEL (reference sequence). CDR3 length equals 14 residues. The CDR3 reads CASSQAGRDYGYTF. CDR3 nucleotides: TGTGCCAGCAGCCAAGCGGGGCGCGACTATGGCTACACCTTC.

V usage is TRBV7-6 and J usage is TRBJ2-3, with D perhaps TRBD2 (5 bases). Trimming removed 5 bases from V and 1 base from J, with 10 bases in between. The CDR3 runs to 14 residues. In germline, CDR1 is SGHVS, CDR2 FNYEAQ. The CDR3 nucleotides are TGTGCCAGCAGCCCGGAGGTAGGCACAGATACGCAGTATTTT. Encoded protein: CASSPEVGTDTQYF.

The chain uses TRBV2 and TRBJ2-2, with 8 bases matching TRBD2. The CDR3 totals 15 residues. Germline CDR1 is SNHLY and CDR2 is FYNNEI. V was clipped by 11 bases and J by 0 bases; unmatched bases: 8. The CDR3 here is CAGTSGATNTGELFF. The CDR3 DNA is TGTGCCGGAACTAGCGGAGCCACGAACACCGGGGAGCTGTTTTTT.

V gene TRBV6-5 combines with J gene TRBJ1-6; D possibly corresponds to TRBD1 (6 bases). This CDR3 region has 15 residues. The germline V and J ends were trimmed by 2 bases and 10 bases, with 15 bases remaining between them. The germline V gene encodes CDR1 MNHEY and CDR2 SVGAGI. CDR3 nucleotide sequence: TGTGCCAGCAGTTACAGGGGCCCCACAGGGTCACCCCTCCACTTT. It encodes CASSYRGPTGSPLHF.

This clone was observed a single time. The J gene is TRBJ2-7, the V gene TRBV2, with a tentative D call TRBD1 (5 bases). Germline CDR1 and CDR2: SNHLY and FYNNEI. The length of the CDR3 is 12 residues. The germline V and J ends were trimmed by 2 bases and 9 bases, with 11 bases remaining between them. CDR3 DNA: TGTGCCAGCAGTGAAATGGGGCTTGGGCAGTACTTC. Translating gives CASSEMGLGQYF.

The chain links TRBV18 to TRBJ1-6; the D is unclear. CDR1 and CDR2 from the germline V gene are KGHSH and LQKENI. The germline V and J ends were trimmed by 1 base and 5 bases, with 3 bases remaining between them. CDR3 length equals 13 residues. The CDR3 is CASSPLDNSPLHF. The CDR3 bases are TGTGCCAGCTCACCACTAGATAATTCACCCCTCCACTTT.